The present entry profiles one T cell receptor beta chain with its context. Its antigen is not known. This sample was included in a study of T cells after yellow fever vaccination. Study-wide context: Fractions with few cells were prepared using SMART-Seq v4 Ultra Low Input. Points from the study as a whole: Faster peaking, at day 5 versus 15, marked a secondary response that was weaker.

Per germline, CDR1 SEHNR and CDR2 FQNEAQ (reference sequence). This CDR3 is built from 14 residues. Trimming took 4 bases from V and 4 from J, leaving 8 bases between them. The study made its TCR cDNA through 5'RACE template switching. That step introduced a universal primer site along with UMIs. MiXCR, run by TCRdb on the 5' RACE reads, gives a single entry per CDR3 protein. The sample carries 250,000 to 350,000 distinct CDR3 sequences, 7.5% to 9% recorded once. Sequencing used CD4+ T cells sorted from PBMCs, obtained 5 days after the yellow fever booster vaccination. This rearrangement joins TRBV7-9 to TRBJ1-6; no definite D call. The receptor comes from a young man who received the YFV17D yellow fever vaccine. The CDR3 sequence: CASSSGVYNSPLHF. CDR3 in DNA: TGTGCCAGCAGCTCTGGGGTTTATAATTCACCCCTCCACTTT.